This T cell receptor (beta chain) originates from a study of T cells after yellow fever vaccination. CDR1 and CDR2 from the germline V gene are SGHRS and YFSETQ. CDR3 length: 15 residues. V dropped 4 bases and J dropped 1; count of bases not matched to a gene: 5. MiXCR, applied by TCRdb to the 5' RACE reads, yields one record per CDR3 protein. Seen here are about 320,000 distinct CDR3 sequences, approximately 4.5% observed once, and the top ten hold roughly 19%. This clonotype was observed many times. The sequence was obtained from a man younger than 30 who received the YFV17D yellow fever vaccine. This material consisted of PBMCs, taken 15 days after the yellow fever booster vaccination. This sequence joins TRBV5-1 and TRBJ2-7; TRBD1 agrees at 10 bases. The chain's CDR3 is CASSVGQGTSYEQYF. The DNA for the CDR3 is TGCGCCAGCAGCGTGGGACAGGGGACTTCCTACGAGCAGTACTTC.